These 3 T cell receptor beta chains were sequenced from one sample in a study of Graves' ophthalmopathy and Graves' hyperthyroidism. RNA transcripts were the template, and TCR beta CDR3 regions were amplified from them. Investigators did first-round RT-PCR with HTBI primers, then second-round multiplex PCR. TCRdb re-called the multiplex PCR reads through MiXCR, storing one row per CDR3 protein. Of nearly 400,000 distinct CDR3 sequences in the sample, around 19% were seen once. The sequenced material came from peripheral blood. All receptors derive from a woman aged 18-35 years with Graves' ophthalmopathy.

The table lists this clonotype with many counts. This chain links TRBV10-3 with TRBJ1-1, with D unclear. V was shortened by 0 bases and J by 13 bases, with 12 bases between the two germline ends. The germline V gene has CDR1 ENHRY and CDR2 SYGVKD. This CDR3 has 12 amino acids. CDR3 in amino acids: CAISESGPIGFF. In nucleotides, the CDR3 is TGTGCCATCAGTGAGTCAGGACCGATCGGTTTCTTT.

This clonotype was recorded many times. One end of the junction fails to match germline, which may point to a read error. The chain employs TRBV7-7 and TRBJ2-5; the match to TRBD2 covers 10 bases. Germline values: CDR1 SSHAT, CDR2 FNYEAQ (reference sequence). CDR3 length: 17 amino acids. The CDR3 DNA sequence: TGTGCTAGCAGCCCCAGGACTAGCGGAACTGTCCGCGAGACCCAGTACTTC. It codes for CASSPRTSGTVRETQYF.

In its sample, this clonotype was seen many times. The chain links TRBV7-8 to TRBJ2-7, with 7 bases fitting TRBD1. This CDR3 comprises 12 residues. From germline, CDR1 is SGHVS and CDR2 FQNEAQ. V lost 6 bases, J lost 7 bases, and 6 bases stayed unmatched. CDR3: CASRGGIGEQYF. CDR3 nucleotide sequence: TGTGCCAGCAGAGGGGGCATTGGGGAGCAGTACTTC.